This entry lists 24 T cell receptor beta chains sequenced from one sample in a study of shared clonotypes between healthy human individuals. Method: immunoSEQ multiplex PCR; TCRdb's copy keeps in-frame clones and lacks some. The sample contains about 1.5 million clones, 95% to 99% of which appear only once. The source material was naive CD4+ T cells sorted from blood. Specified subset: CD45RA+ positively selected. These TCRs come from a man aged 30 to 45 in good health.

DNA for the CDR3: TGTGCCAGTAGCCCCTTAGAGGATCGACGCGAGCAGTACTTC. Residues: CASSPLEDRREQYF. The genes are TRBV19 and TRBJ2-7; D is unresolved. Germline V gene lookup returns CDR1 LNHDA and CDR2 SQIVND (reference sequence). This CDR3 is built from 14 residues. V was clipped by 6 bases and J by 6 bases, with 18 bases between them.

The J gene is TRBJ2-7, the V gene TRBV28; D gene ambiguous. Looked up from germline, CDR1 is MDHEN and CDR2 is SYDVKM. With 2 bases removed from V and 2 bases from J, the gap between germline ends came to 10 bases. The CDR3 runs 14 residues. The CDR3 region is CASSLDVGTYEQYF. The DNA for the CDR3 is TGTGCCAGCAGTTTAGATGTGGGTACCTACGAGCAGTACTTC.

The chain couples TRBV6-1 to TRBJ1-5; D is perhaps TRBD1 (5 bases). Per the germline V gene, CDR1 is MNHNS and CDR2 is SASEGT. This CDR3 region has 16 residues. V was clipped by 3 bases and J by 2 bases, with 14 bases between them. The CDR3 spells CASSDPRGARNQPQHF. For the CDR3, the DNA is TGTGCCAGCAGTGACCCAAGAGGGGCTCGCAATCAGCCCCAGCATTTT.

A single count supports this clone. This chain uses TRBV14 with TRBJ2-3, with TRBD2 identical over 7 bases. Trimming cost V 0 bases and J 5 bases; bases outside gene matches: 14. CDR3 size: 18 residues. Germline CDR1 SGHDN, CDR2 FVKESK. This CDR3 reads CASSQDGRLAGEGDTQYF. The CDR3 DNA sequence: TGTGCCAGCAGCCAAGACGGGCGTTTGGCGGGAGAAGGAGATACGCAGTATTTT.

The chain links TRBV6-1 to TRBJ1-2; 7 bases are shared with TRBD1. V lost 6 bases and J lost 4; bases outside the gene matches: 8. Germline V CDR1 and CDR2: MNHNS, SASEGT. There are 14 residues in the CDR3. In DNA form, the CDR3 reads TGTGCCAGCAGAGGTAACAGGGGCGGCTATGGCTACACCTTC. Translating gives CASRGNRGGYGYTF.

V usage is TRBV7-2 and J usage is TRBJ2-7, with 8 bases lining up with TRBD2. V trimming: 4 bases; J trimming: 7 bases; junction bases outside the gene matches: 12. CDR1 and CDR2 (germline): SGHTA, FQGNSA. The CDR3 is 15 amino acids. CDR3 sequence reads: CASSSLGGGSGEQYF. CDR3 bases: TGTGCCAGCAGCTCCCTCGGCGGGGGGTCCGGAGAGCAGTACTTC.

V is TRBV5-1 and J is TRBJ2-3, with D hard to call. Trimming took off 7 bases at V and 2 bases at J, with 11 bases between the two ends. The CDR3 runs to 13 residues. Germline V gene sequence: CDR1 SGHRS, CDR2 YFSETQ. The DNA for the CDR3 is TGCGCCAGCGCCGACGGACCCACAGATACGCAGTATTTT. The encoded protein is CASADGPTDTQYF.

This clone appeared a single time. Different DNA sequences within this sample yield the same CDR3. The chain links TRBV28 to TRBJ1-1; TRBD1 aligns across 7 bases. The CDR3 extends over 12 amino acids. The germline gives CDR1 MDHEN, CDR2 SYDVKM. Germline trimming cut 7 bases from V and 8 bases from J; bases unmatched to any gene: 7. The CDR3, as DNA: TGTGCCAGCACCCCGGACAGGTTCGAAGCTTTCTTT. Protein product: CASTPDRFEAFF.

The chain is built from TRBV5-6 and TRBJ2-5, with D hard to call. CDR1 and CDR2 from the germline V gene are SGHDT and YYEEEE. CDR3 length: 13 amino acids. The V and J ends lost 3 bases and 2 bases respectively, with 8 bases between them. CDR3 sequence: CASSSGYQETQYF. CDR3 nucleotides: TGTGCCAGCAGCTCAGGATATCAAGAGACCCAGTACTTC.

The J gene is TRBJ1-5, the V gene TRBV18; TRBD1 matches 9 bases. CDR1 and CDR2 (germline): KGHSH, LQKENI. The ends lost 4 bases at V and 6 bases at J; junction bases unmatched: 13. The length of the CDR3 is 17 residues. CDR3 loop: CASSRSSGTGFGQPQHF. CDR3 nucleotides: TGTGCCAGCTCACGTAGCTCGGGGACAGGGTTCGGTCAGCCCCAGCATTTT. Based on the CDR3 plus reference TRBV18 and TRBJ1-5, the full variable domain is NAGVMQNPRHLVRRRGQEARLRCSPMKGHSHVYWYRQLPEEGLKFMVYLQKENIIDESGMPKERFSAEFPKEGPSILRIQQVVRGDSAAYFCASSRSSGTGFGQPQHFGDGTRLSIL.

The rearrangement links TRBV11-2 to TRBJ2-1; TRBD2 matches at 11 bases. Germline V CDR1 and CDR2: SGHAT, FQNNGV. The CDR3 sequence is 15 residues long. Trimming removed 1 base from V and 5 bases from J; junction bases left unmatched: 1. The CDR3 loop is CASSLASGRNNEQFF. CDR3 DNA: TGTGCCAGCAGCTTAGCTAGCGGGAGGAACAATGAGCAGTTCTTC.

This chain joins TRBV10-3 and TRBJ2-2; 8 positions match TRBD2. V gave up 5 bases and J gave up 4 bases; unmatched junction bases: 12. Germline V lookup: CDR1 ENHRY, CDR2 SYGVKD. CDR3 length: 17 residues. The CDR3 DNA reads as TGTGCCATCAGTACCGGGTCGACGGGAGGGCTCACCGGGGAGCTGTTTTTT. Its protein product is CAISTGSTGGLTGELFF.

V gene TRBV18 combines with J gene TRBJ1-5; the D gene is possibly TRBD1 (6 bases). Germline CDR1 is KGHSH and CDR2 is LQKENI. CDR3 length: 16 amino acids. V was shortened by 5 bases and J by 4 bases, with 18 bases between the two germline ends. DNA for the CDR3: TGTGCCAGCTCAGGCTCACAGGGAGTTCGTAATCAGCCCCAGCATTTT. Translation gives CASSGSQGVRNQPQHF.

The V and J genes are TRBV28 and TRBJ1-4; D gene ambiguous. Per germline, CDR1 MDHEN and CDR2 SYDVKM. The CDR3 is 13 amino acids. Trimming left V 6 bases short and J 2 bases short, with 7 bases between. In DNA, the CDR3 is TGTGCCAGCAGCCTCCGGACTAATGAAAAACTGTTTTTT. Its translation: CASSLRTNEKLFF.

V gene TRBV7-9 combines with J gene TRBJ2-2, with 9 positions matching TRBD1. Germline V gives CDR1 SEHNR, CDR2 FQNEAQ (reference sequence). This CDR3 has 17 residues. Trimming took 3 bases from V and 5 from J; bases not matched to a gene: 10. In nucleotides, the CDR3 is TGTGCCAGCAGCTTGGGACCGAGGGACAGGGCGACCGGGGAGCTGTTTTTT. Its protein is CASSLGPRDRATGELFF.

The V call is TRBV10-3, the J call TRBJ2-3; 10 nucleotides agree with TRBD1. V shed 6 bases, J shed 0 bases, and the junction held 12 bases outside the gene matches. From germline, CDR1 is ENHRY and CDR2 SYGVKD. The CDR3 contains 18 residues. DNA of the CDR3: TGTGCCATCAGGCAGGGGACAGGGGTGCTTTCTAGCACAGATACGCAGTATTTT. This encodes CAIRQGTGVLSSTDTQYF.

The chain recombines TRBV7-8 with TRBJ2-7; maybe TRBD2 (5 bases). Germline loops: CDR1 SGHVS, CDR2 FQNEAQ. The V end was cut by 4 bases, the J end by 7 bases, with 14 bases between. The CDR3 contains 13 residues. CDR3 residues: CASSSTPSGEQYF. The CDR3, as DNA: TGTGCCAGCAGCTCTACACCCTCGGGGGAGCAGTACTTC.

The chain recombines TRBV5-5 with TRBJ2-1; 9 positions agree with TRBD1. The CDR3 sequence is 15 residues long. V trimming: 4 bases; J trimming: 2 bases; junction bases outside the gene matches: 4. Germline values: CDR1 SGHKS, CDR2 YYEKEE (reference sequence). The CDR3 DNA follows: TGTGCCAGCAGCGGCGGGACAGGGACCTACAATGAGCAGTTCTTC. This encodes CASSGGTGTYNEQFF.

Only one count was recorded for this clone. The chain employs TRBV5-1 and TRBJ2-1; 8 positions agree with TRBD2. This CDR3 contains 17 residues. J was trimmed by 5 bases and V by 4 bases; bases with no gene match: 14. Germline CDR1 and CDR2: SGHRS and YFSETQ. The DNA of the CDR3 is TGCGCCAGCAGCCTGCAAGCGGGAGTAGGGGGAAACAATGAGCAGTTCTTC. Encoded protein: CASSLQAGVGGNNEQFF.

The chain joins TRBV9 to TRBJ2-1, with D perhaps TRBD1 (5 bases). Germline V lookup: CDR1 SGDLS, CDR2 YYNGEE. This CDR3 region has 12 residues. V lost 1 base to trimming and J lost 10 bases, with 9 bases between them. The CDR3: CASSVFGAEQFF. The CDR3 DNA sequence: TGTGCCAGCAGCGTATTTGGGGCGGAGCAGTTCTTC.

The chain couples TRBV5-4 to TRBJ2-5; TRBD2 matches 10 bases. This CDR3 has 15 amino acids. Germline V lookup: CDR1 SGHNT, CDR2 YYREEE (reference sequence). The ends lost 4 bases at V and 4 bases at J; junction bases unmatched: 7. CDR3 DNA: TGTGCCAGCAGCGCCCCTAGCGGGAGTTCAGAGACCCAGTACTTC. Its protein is CASSAPSGSSETQYF.

DNA for the CDR3: TGCGCCAGCAGCCCGATCCAGGGCCCGAACACCGGGGAGCTGTTTTTT. As protein: CASSPIQGPNTGELFF. This chain links TRBV4-1 with TRBJ2-2, with D possibly matching TRBD1 (5 bases). The V end lost 4 bases, the J end lost 0 bases, and 12 bases lay between the germline ends. There are 16 residues in the CDR3. CDR1 MGHRA and CDR2 YSYEKL come from the germline V gene.

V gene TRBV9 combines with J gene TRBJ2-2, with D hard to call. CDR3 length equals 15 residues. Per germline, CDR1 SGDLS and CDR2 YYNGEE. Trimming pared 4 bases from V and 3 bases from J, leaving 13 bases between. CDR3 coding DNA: TGTGCCAGCAGCCGTTTGGAGCGATACACCGGGGAGCTGTTTTTT. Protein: CASSRLERYTGELFF.

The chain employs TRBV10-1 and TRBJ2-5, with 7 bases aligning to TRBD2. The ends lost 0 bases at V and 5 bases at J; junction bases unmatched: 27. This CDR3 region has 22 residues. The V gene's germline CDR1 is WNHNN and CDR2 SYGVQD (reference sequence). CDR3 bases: TGCGCCAGCAGTGAGTCTACGGGGGGAGGGTTCGGCGGGTCCCCACCAGCGGAGACCCAGTACTTC. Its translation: CASSESTGGGFGGSPPAETQYF.